This T cell receptor beta chain came from a study of T-cell memory formation after mild COVID-19. Study-wide background: Among the donors, TCR clusters were largely specific to each donor. Broader study findings: Contracting clones from day 15 to 85 had balanced CD4/CD8; later expanders favoured CD4+. CD8+ contracting clones occupied EMRA, while CD4+ ones occupied mainly CM and EM.

TCRdb ran MiXCR on the 5' RACE reads and lists one entry per CDR3 protein. This table holds a few hundred thousand distinct CDR3 sequences, roughly 21% found once. Germline values: CDR1 LGHDT, CDR2 YNNKEL (reference sequence). The CDR3 covers 16 residues. The germline V and J ends were trimmed by 0 bases and 2 bases, with 11 bases remaining between them. About this clonotype: No antigen is known for it.

The sequenced sample consisted of PBMCs or a T cell subset sorted from them (not recorded which). The chain recombines TRBV3-1 with TRBJ2-1, with TRBD2 as a possible D gene (5 bases). The clonotype comes from an adult woman who had mild COVID-19 (a few samples of this study predate the infection). Cell type and time point are not known. DNA of the CDR3: TGTGCCAGCAGCCAAGATCGGAGTAGCGCCTACAATGAGCAGTTCTTC. Amino acids: CASSQDRSSAYNEQFF.